This passage covers 21 T cell receptor beta chains from one sample sequenced in a study of regulatory T cells in long-lasting Graves disease. Building the TCR beta libraries relied on iRepertoire HTBI primers, and CDR3 regions underwent Arm-PCR. TCRdb independently ran MiXCR on the multiplex PCR reads; one entry per CDR3 protein. The table records more than 300,000 distinct CDR3 sequences, 15% to 20% of them present only once. Time point indicated: persistent/refractory GD, antithyroid drugs over 5 years with positive TRAb. PBMCs were the source of the RNA used for TCR sequencing. Sequencing was performed on peripheral blood mononuclear cells (PBMCs), taken when the disease was refractory, from a patient treated with antithyroid drugs. These receptors all stem from a female donor with Graves disease.

This chain links TRBV20-1 with TRBJ2-7, with unresolved D. Germline CDR1 reads DFQATT; CDR2 reads SNEGSKA (reference sequence). CDR3 length equals 13 residues. V was shortened by 0 bases and J by 0 bases, with 6 bases between the two germline ends. CDR3 bases: TGCAGTGCTAGAGACCCTCTCTCCTACGAGCAGTACTTC. This translates into CSARDPLSYEQYF.

In its sample, this clonotype was seen a few times. This sequence joins TRBV12-3 or TRBV12-4 and TRBJ1-6; D possibly corresponds to TRBD1 (5 bases). Trimming left V 1 base short and J 18 bases short, with 19 bases between. The CDR3 totals 14 residues. The CDR3 DNA reads as TGTGCCAGCAGTTTAGTCGATAGGCCTACAGGACCCCACTTT. It translates to CASSLVDRPTGPHF.

For this clonotype: Being one base from a much bigger clone, this may be a read error. The DNA is left out, because the CDR3 cannot be placed on it with certainty; the CDR3 is given as TCRdb lists it. The chain links TRBV28 to TRBJ2-7; the table's D call TRBD1 went unverified against the DNA. CDR1 is MDHEN, CDR2 SYDVKM, per germline. The CDR3 has 21 amino acids, counting both end residues. CDR3 residues: CASSFGPGTGGFARYPYERYF.

V gene TRBV13 combines with J gene TRBJ1-3, with D tentatively TRBD1 (5 bases). The CDR3 runs 14 residues. The V end lost 5 bases, the J end lost 5 bases, and 13 bases lay between the germline ends. Germline V gene sequence: CDR1 PRHDT, CDR2 FYEKMQ (reference sequence). CDR3 bases: TGTGCCAGCAGCGCATCCGGGACTAGAAACACCATATATTTT. This translates into CASSASGTRNTIYF.

This clonotype has a count of ten or more. The J gene is TRBJ2-7, the V gene TRBV30; 9 nucleotides match TRBD1. CDR1 and CDR2 from the germline V gene are GTSNPN and SVGIG (reference sequence). J lost 4 bases, V lost 8 bases, and 9 bases had no gene match. This CDR3 has 13 residues. The chain's CDR3 is CARSGTGSYEQYF. In nucleotides, the CDR3 is TGTGCCCGCTCCGGGACAGGGTCGTACGAGCAGTACTTC.

The V gene is TRBV18, the J gene TRBJ1-5; the match to TRBD1 covers 12 bases. The germline V gene has CDR1 KGHSH and CDR2 LQKENI. The CDR3 contains 18 residues. V shed 1 base and J 2 bases; nucleotides not matched to a gene: 6. DNA of the CDR3: TGTGCCAGCTCACCACGGGACAGGGGGCTAGGTGGCAATCAGCCCCAGCATTTT. It yields the protein CASSPRDRGLGGNQPQHF.

This clonotype has at least ten counts. The chain is built from TRBV12-3 or TRBV12-4 and TRBJ1-5, with D maybe TRBD1 (5 bases). CDR3 size: 14 residues. Trimming took 5 bases from V and 4 from J, leaving 12 bases between them. CDR3 amino acids: CASSLGEGNQPQHF. CDR3 in DNA: TGTGCCAGCAGTCTAGGGGAAGGAAATCAGCCCCAGCATTTT.

This clonotype was detected ten times or more. The V gene is TRBV7-8, the J gene TRBJ2-7; a weak D match, TRBD2 (5 bases). V was cut by 3 bases and J by 4 bases, with 13 bases left in between. This CDR3 region has 14 residues. Germline loops: CDR1 SGHVS, CDR2 FQNEAQ. The CDR3 loop is CASSLLRPGYEQYF. The CDR3 DNA sequence: TGTGCCAGCAGCTTGTTACGCCCGGGATACGAGCAGTACTTC.

This CDR3 reads CASSQSPARQETQYF. CDR3 bases: TGTGCCAGCAGCCAATCCCCTGCCAGGCAAGAGACCCAGTACTTC. The chain links TRBV4-2 to TRBJ2-5; the D is unclear. V was cut by 2 bases and J by 2 bases, with 12 bases left in between. Germline V gene data show CDR1 as LGHNA and CDR2 as YNFKEQ. The CDR3 has 15 amino acids.

This clonotype was recorded many times. DNA of the CDR3: TGTGCCAGCAGTTACTCGACAGGCCCGGGGGCTGAAGCTTTCTTT. Its translation: CASSYSTGPGAEAFF. The V gene is TRBV6-2 or TRBV6-3, the J gene TRBJ1-1; TRBD1 is a possible D gene (6 bases). CDR1 MNHEY and CDR2 SVGEGT come from the germline V gene. Between the trimmed V and J ends, which lost 0 bases and 6 bases, there was a span of 14 bases. The CDR3 loop spans 15 amino acids.

The sample holds many counts of this clonotype. The chain is built from TRBV30 and TRBJ1-1, with D possibly matching TRBD1 (6 bases). V was pared by 3 bases and J by 5 bases, with 22 bases between. Germline CDR1 is GTSNPN and CDR2 is SVGIG (reference sequence). CDR3 size: 16 residues. CDR3 nucleotide sequence: TGTGCCTGGAGACCTAAGGTGGTAGGGGGAAGGACTGAAGCTTTCTTT. Its protein product is CAWRPKVVGGRTEAFF.

Details on this clonotype: A much larger clone differs by one base, so this may be a read error. The chain couples TRBV7-2 to TRBJ1-1, with a weak D call TRBD1 (6 bases). Germline loops: CDR1 SGHTA, CDR2 FQGNSA. Deletions cut 6 bases from V and 7 bases from J, with 12 bases between. The CDR3 loop spans 12 amino acids. The CDR3, as DNA: TGTGCCAGCAGACAAGGACAGTTTGAAGCTTTCTTT. It is translated as CASRQGQFEAFF.

This clonotype was seen just once. The rearrangement joins TRBV4-2 to TRBJ1-4; unclear D gene. The ends were cut back, 4 bases at V and 0 bases at J, with 9 bases in the middle. The germline CDR1 and CDR2 sequences are LGHNA and YNFKEQ. CDR3 length: 15 residues. For the CDR3, the DNA is TGTGCCAGCAGCCCCCCACCCGCAACTAATGAAAAACTGTTTTTT. It encodes CASSPPPATNEKLFF.

This clonotype was recorded once. A junction end diverges from the germline sequence, so it may reflect a read error. This chain joins TRBV30 and TRBJ1-2, with TRBD1 matching 8 bases. The CDR3 extends over 14 amino acids. Germline values: CDR1 GTSNPN, CDR2 SVGIG (reference sequence). DNA of the CDR3: TGTGCCTGGAAGGTGGACAGGGTTGCCTATGGCCACATCTTC. This gives the protein CAWKVDRVAYGHIF. The complete variable domain, with remaining parts taken from reference TRBV30 and TRBJ1-2, reads SQTIHQWPATLVQPVGSPLSLECTVEGTSNPNLYWYRQAAGRGLQLLFYSVGIGQISSEVPQNLSASRPQDRQFILSSKKLLLSDSGFYLCAWKVDRVAYGHIFGSGTRLTVV.

This clonotype was observed many times. The chain recombines TRBV20-1 with TRBJ1-4; no clear D gene. V was trimmed by 3 bases and J by 8 bases, leaving 10 bases between them. This CDR3 is built from 12 residues. Germline loops: CDR1 DFQATT, CDR2 SNEGSKA (reference sequence). CDR3: CSARGMEEKLFF. The CDR3 DNA sequence: TGCAGTGCTAGGGGCATGGAGGAAAAACTGTTTTTT.

This clonotype turned up a few times. J is TRBJ1-4 and V is TRBV25-1, with D possibly being TRBD1 (6 bases). This CDR3 region has 15 residues. Germline V CDR1 and CDR2: MGHDK, SYGVNS. Trimming shortened V by 3 bases and J by 3 bases, and 11 bases separated the two germline ends. The CDR3 sequence: CASSERRGANEKLFF. The CDR3 coding sequence is TGTGCCAGCAGTGAGAGGAGGGGGGCTAATGAAAAACTGTTTTTT.

Many counts were recorded for this clonotype. V gene TRBV2 combines with J gene TRBJ2-2, with D unresolved. Between the trimmed V and J ends, which lost 5 bases and 8 bases, there was a span of 12 bases. Germline CDR1 and CDR2: SNHLY and FYNNEI. The CDR3 sequence is 13 residues long. This CDR3 is CASSRPLRGELFF. The CDR3 DNA is TGTGCCAGCAGTCGACCCCTCAGGGGGGAGCTGTTTTTT.

This clonotype was detected ten times or more. The chain is built from TRBV20-1 and TRBJ1-5; D gene uncertain. The CDR3 runs to 17 residues. With 4 bases removed from V and 2 bases from J, the gap between germline ends came to 21 bases. Per germline, CDR1 DFQATT and CDR2 SNEGSKA (reference sequence). The CDR3: CSAIRIGSIRGNQPQHF. The CDR3 region has the DNA TGCAGTGCTATCAGGATCGGGAGCATTCGTGGCAATCAGCCCCAGCATTTT.

This clonotype has more than one count but fewer than ten. The chain links TRBV6-5 to TRBJ1-1, with unresolved D. In germline, CDR1 is MNHEY, CDR2 SVGAGI. This CDR3 has 16 residues. Trimming pared 0 bases from V and 2 bases from J, leaving 13 bases between. This CDR3 reads CASSYSPREGNTEAFF. The DNA for the CDR3 is TGTGCCAGCAGTTACTCGCCCAGAGAAGGAAACACTGAAGCTTTCTTT.

This clonotype has a count of ten or more. The rearrangement links TRBV3-1 to TRBJ2-5; 14 bases map to TRBD2. Germline V gives CDR1 LGHDT, CDR2 YNNKEL (reference sequence). The CDR3 covers 19 residues. V lost 0 bases to trimming and J lost 4 bases; unmatched junction nucleotides: 10. The CDR3 reads CASSQEDWTSGGTRETQYF. CDR3 bases: TGTGCCAGCAGCCAAGAAGATTGGACTAGCGGGGGGACGCGAGAGACCCAGTACTTC.

The chain links TRBV6-1 to TRBJ1-2; possibly TRBD1 for D (5 bases). The CDR3 is made up of 15 amino acids. Trimming cost V 7 bases and J 5 bases, with 20 bases left between them. Germline values: CDR1 MNHNS, CDR2 SASEGT. The CDR3 protein is CASIRDSSVGYGYTF. CDR3 bases: TGTGCCAGCATTCGGGACTCTTCAGTGGGTTATGGCTACACCTTC.